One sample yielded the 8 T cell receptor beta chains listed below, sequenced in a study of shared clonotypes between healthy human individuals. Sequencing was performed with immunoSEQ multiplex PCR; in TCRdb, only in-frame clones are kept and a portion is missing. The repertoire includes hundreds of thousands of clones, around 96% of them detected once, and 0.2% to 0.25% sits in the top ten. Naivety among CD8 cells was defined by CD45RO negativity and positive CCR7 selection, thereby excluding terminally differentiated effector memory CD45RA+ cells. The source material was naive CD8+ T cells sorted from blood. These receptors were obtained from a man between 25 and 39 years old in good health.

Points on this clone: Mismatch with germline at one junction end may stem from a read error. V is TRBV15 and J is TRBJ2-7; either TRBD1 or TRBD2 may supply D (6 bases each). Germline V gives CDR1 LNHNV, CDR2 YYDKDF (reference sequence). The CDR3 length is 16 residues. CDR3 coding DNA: TGTGCCACCAGTAGAGTCCCAGGAGGGGGACACTACGAGCAGTACTTC. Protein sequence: CATSRVPGGGHYEQYF.

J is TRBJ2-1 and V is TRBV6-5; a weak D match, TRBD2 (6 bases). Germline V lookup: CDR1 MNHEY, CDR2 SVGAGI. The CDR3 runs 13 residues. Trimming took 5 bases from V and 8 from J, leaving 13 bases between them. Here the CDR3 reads CASSRDSTYEQFF. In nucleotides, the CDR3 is TGTGCCAGCAGTAGGGACTCTACATATGAGCAGTTCTTC.

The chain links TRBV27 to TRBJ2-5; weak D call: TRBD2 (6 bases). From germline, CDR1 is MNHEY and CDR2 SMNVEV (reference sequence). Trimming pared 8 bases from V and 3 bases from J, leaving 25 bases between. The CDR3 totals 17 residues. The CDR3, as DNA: TGTGCCAGCCGATCGCTTGGTGATAGCGGATATAAAGAGACCCAGTACTTC. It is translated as CASRSLGDSGYKETQYF.

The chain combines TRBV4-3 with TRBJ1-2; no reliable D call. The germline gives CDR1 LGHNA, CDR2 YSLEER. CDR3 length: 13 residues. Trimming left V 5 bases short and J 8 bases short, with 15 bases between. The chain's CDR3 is CASSGGRINGYTF. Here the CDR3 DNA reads TGCGCCAGCAGCGGAGGCAGGATAAACGGCTACACCTTC.

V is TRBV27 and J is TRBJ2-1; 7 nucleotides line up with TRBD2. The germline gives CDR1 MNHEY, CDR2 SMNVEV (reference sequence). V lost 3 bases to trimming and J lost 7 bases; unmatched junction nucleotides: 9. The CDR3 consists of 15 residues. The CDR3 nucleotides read TGTGCCAGCAGTTTTTTGGGGGGGAATAGGAATGAGCAGTTCTTC. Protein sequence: CASSFLGGNRNEQFF.

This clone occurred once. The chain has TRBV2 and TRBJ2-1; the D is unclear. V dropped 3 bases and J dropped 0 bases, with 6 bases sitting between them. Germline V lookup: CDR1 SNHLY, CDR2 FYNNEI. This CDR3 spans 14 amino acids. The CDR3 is CASSDGSSYNEQFF. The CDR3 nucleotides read TGTGCCAGCAGTGATGGTAGCTCCTACAATGAGCAGTTCTTC.

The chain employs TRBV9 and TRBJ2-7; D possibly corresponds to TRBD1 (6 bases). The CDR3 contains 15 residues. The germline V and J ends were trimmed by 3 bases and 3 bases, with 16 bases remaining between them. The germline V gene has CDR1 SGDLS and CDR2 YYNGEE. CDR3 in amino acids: CASSANRVGNYEQYF. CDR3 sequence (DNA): TGTGCCAGCAGCGCAAACAGGGTCGGTAACTACGAGCAGTACTTC.

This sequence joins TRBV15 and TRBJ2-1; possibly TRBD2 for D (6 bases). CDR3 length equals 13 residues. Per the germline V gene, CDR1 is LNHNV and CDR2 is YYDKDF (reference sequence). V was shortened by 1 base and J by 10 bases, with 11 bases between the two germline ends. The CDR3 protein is CATSRVGGREQFF. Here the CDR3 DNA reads TGTGCCACCAGCAGAGTAGGAGGGCGAGAGCAGTTCTTC.